This T cell receptor (beta chain) was observed in a study of blood T cell repertoires in COVID-19. Looking at the study overall: Acute-phase and convalescent COVID-19 samples originated in the United States, Italy and Spain. In each case, the material was cDNA or gDNA derived from T cells, B-cell-depleted T cells, or PBMCs.

As processed by the authors: For nucleated cells, counts were estimated from reference gene primer amplification. Libraries were prepared by immunoSEQ multiplex PCR; TCRdb keeps only in-frame clonotypes and omits some of them. The V and J calls and clone size are taken from that table; D and trimming were inferred from the DNA. The sample includes 55,000 to 75,000 clones, around 87% of them seen just once. This clone has a count of ten or more. The CDR3 contains 15 residues. The germline CDR1 and CDR2 sequences are SGHKS and YYEKEE (reference sequence). The V end lost 1 base, the J end lost 0 bases, and 10 bases lay between the germline ends.

The V and J genes are TRBV5-5 and TRBJ1-1; D is possibly TRBD1 (6 bases). This TCR came from a human donor with active COVID-19. The donor label of this sample is uncertain. Sequenced sample: peripheral blood. CDR3: CASSLPGTLNTEAFF. In nucleotides, the CDR3 is TGTGCCAGCAGCTTGCCGGGGACACTGAACACTGAAGCTTTCTTT.